This passage covers 16 T cell receptor beta chains from one sample sequenced in a study of blood T cell repertoires in COVID-19 (dated by TCRdb to 2020 to 2022). Library creation used the immunoSEQ multiplex PCR assay. As stored in TCRdb, this immuneACCESS dataset retains in-frame rearrangements with V and J assigned. A fraction of the clones does not appear; measured against another copy, unresolved V genes explain less than half of the discrepancy, and the remainder lacks a known reason. A total of 150,000 to 200,000 clones appear in this sample, just over 85% of them only once. In total, the top ten clones hold about 8.2% of the sample. The sequenced material came from peripheral blood. The receptors were gathered from a man aged 55 to 70 with acute or convalescent COVID-19.

The rearrangement links TRBV28 to TRBJ2-1; 9 bases fit TRBD2. There are 13 residues in the CDR3. Germline CDR1 MDHEN, CDR2 SYDVKM. J was trimmed by 7 bases and V by 6 bases; bases with no gene match: 4. CDR3 sequence: CASRRLAVNEQFF. In DNA, the CDR3 is TGTGCCAGCAGACGACTAGCGGTTAATGAGCAGTTCTTC.

The genes are TRBV27 and TRBJ2-5; 12 nucleotides align to TRBD1. There are 16 residues in the CDR3. In germline, CDR1 is MNHEY, CDR2 SMNVEV (reference sequence). Trimming removed 5 bases from V and 5 bases from J; junction bases left unmatched: 9. The CDR3 here is CASSTNRDRGRETQYF. In nucleotides, the CDR3 is TGTGCCAGCAGTACCAACCGGGACAGGGGGCGGGAGACCCAGTACTTC.

The chain carries TRBV7-2 and TRBJ2-7; 8 positions agree with TRBD2. The germline gives CDR1 SGHTA, CDR2 FQGNSA. The CDR3 has 14 residues. The junction had 3 bases not matched to a gene; V was cut back by 2 bases and J by 3 bases. CDR3 nucleotide sequence: TGTGCCAGCAGCTTAAGACTAGCGAACTACGAGCAGTACTTC. As protein: CASSLRLANYEQYF.

The chain uses TRBV28 and TRBJ1-6, with D possibly matching TRBD1 (5 bases). The V end lost 3 bases, the J end lost 7 bases, and 10 bases lay between the germline ends. The CDR3 has 14 amino acids. CDR1 and CDR2 from the germline V gene are MDHEN and SYDVKM. The CDR3 is CASSFGGENSPLHF. CDR3 nucleotide sequence: TGTGCCAGCAGTTTCGGGGGGGAAAATTCACCCCTCCACTTT. The complete variable domain, with remaining parts taken from reference TRBV28 and TRBJ1-6, reads DVKVTQSSRYLVKRTGEKVFLECVQDMDHENMFWYRQDPGLGLRLIYFSYDVKMKEKGDIPEGYSVSREKKERFSLILESASTNQTSMYLCASSFGGENSPLHFGNGTRLTVT.

J is TRBJ2-7 and V is TRBV10-2, with D possibly matching TRBD1 (5 bases). Germline V lookup: CDR1 WSHSY, CDR2 SAAADI. Trimming took off 6 bases at V and 4 bases at J, with 13 bases between the two ends. CDR3 length equals 13 residues. DNA for the CDR3: TGCGCCAGCAGCCTGGACACTTCTTACGAGCAGTACTTC. Translated: CASSLDTSYEQYF.

The chain links TRBV7-9 to TRBJ2-5; 7 positions agree with TRBD1. The CDR3 extends over 13 amino acids. From germline, CDR1 is SEHNR and CDR2 FQNEAQ (reference sequence). V was pared by 3 bases and J by 7 bases, with 5 bases of the junction left unmatched. The CDR3 region has the DNA TGTGCCAGCAGCTTGACAGGGATCCCGACCCAGTACTTC. Residues: CASSLTGIPTQYF.

The rearrangement uses TRBV28 and TRBJ1-5; TRBD1 aligns across 8 bases. This CDR3 region has 15 residues. Germline V CDR1 and CDR2: MDHEN, SYDVKM. With 11 bases clipped from V and 3 bases from J, the junction kept 12 bases outside the gene matches. The CDR3: CAAGGQGAYNQPQHF. The CDR3 DNA follows: TGTGCCGCCGGCGGGCAGGGGGCGTACAATCAGCCCCAGCATTTT.

J is TRBJ2-1 and V is TRBV3-1 (or the pseudogene TRBV3-2); TRBD2 agrees at 13 bases. This CDR3 has 14 residues. V was pared by 4 bases and J by 8 bases, with 2 bases of the junction left unmatched. CDR1 is LGHDT and CDR2 is YNNKEL in the germline V gene (reference sequence). CDR3 nucleotides: TGTGCCAGCAGCCCGACTAGCGGGAGGCATGAGCAGTTCTTC. Translating gives CASSPTSGRHEQFF.

V gene TRBV19 combines with J gene TRBJ1-5; TRBD1 matches 8 bases. This CDR3 has 16 amino acids. Germline loops: CDR1 LNHDA, CDR2 SQIVND (reference sequence). V was clipped by 5 bases and J by 4 bases; unmatched bases: 10. CDR3 sequence (DNA): TGTGCCAGTAGTCTCAGGACAGGGCGTGAAAATCAGCCCCAGCATTTT. Protein product: CASSLRTGRENQPQHF.

This clone has more than one count but fewer than ten. The chain links TRBV5-1 to TRBJ1-4, with a tentative D call TRBD1 (6 bases). Germline CDR1 and CDR2: SGHRS and YFSETQ. The CDR3 loop spans 14 amino acids. Trimming removed 4 bases from V and 3 bases from J, with 10 bases in between. Here the CDR3 reads CASSVQGSNEKLFF. As DNA, the CDR3 is TGCGCCAGCAGCGTACAGGGTTCTAATGAAAAACTGTTTTTT.

CDR3 sequence (DNA): TGCGCCAGCAGCTTGTCCGGACGGACAGCCGGGGAGCTGTTTTTT. Its translation: CASSLSGRTAGELFF. The V gene is TRBV5-1, the J gene TRBJ2-2; weak D call: TRBD1 (6 bases). Trimming left V 1 base short and J 6 bases short, with 13 bases between. Germline V gives CDR1 SGHRS, CDR2 YFSETQ. This CDR3 has 15 amino acids.

CDR3 amino acids: CASSRRGDEKLFF. The CDR3 DNA follows: TGTGCCAGCAGCCGCAGGGGAGATGAAAAACTGTTTTTT. This chain links TRBV3-1 (or the pseudogene TRBV3-2) with TRBJ1-4, with D possibly matching TRBD1 (6 bases). With 4 bases removed from V and 6 bases from J, the gap between germline ends came to 9 bases. The V gene's germline CDR1 is LGHDT and CDR2 YNNKEL (reference sequence). The CDR3 is 13 residues long.

CDR3 sequence (DNA): TGTGCCAGCAGTGACAACCTAGTGGGTGGCTACACCTTC. Amino acids: CASSDNLVGGYTF. V gene TRBV6-1 combines with J gene TRBJ1-2; D is ambiguous. The CDR3 length is 13 residues. Trimming left V 3 bases short and J 7 bases short, with 12 bases between. The germline V gene encodes CDR1 MNHNS and CDR2 SASEGT.

The chain recombines TRBV7-8 with TRBJ2-1; the match to TRBD2 covers 14 bases. Germline V gene data show CDR1 as SGHVS and CDR2 as FQNEAQ. The CDR3 spans 18 residues. After removal of 1 base from V and 6 bases from J, the junction contained 8 bases not matched to a gene. The CDR3 loop is CASSLVHGTSGRGNEQFF. Here the CDR3 DNA reads TGTGCCAGCAGCTTAGTTCACGGGACTAGCGGGAGAGGCAATGAGCAGTTCTTC.

This clone appeared a single time. The chain recombines TRBV5-1 with TRBJ2-5, with D possibly being TRBD2 (6 bases). The CDR3 extends over 14 amino acids. Germline V lookup: CDR1 SGHRS, CDR2 YFSETQ. The V and J ends lost 0 bases and 5 bases respectively, with 11 bases between them. CDR3 protein: CASSLGETRETQYF. CDR3 nucleotides: TGCGCCAGCAGCTTGGGGGAGACTAGGGAGACCCAGTACTTC.

The V and J genes are TRBV3-1 (or the pseudogene TRBV3-2) and TRBJ2-2, with a tentative D call TRBD2 (5 bases). Germline CDR1 and CDR2: LGHDT and YNNKEL (reference sequence). The CDR3 sequence is 17 residues long. V lost 3 bases and J 3 bases, leaving 17 bases between the germline ends. Here the CDR3 DNA reads TGTGCCAGCAGCCAGCTACCCGGGAAGTGGGACACCGGGGAGCTGTTTTTT. This codes for CASSQLPGKWDTGELFF.